Following are 29 T cell receptor beta chains from one sample sequenced in a study of blood T cells in healthy people across ages. The authors ran a second PCR of about 6 to 11 cycles using a sample-barcoded 5' primer and a J-beta primer mix. Via MiXCR, TCRdb re-called the 5' RACE reads, giving one row per CDR3 protein. The data show approximately 810,000 distinct CDR3 sequences, with 30% to 45% seen just once and 10% to 15% held by the top ten. Sequenced sample: blood. These receptor sequences come from a man younger than 35 in good health.

The genes are TRBV20-1 and TRBJ1-4; D unclear. Trimming removed 2 bases at V and 5 bases at J, with 12 bases between. In germline, CDR1 is DFQATT, CDR2 SNEGSKA (reference sequence). This CDR3 region has 14 residues. CDR3 sequence: CSARIGSINEKLFF. CDR3 in DNA: TGCAGTGCTAGAATTGGCAGTATAAATGAAAAACTGTTTTTT.

This clonotype was seen only a few times. The V call is TRBV6-6, the J call TRBJ2-5; D uncertain. This CDR3 has 14 amino acids. Germline V gives CDR1 MNHNY, CDR2 SVGAGI (reference sequence). Trimming stripped 2 bases from V and 5 bases from J, with 12 bases between. The CDR3 DNA sequence: TGTGCCAGCAGTTACGATCGAGTTGTGGAGACCCAGTACTTC. It specifies CASSYDRVVETQYF.

The rearrangement uses TRBV20-1 and TRBJ2-7, with 8 bases that match TRBD1. The germline CDR1 and CDR2 sequences are DFQATT and SNEGSKA (reference sequence). The J segment lost 7 bases and the V segment lost 4 bases, leaving 9 bases of the junction unmatched. The CDR3 consists of 13 residues. The CDR3 region has the DNA TGCAGTGCTAAGGTCCAGGGGGCTCAGGAGCAGTACTTC. It codes for CSAKVQGAQEQYF.

There are many counts of this clonotype. The chain employs TRBV29-1 and TRBJ2-1; 9 nucleotides match TRBD2. The CDR3 extends over 16 amino acids. Germline V gives CDR1 SQVTM, CDR2 ANQGSEA. After removal of 3 bases from V and 2 bases from J, the junction contained 8 bases not matched to a gene. In DNA, the CDR3 is TGCAGCGTTGACCCCCTGGAGCGGGGGGCCTACAATGAGCAGTTCTTC. Encoded protein: CSVDPLERGAYNEQFF.

V usage is TRBV5-4 and J usage is TRBJ2-2; the match to TRBD1 covers 7 bases. CDR3 length: 15 residues. Germline-derived CDR1 and CDR2 are SGHNT and YYREEE (reference sequence). Losses at the gene ends were 5 bases for V and 0 bases for J; bases not matched to a gene: 4. The CDR3, as DNA: TGTGCCAGCAGTCGGGACAGCTCGAACACCGGGGAGCTGTTTTTT. Translating gives CASSRDSSNTGELFF.

This clonotype was counted between two and nine times. The chain uses TRBV6-5 and TRBJ2-7; no reliable D call. Between the trimmed V and J ends, which lost 7 bases and 4 bases, there was a span of 11 bases. The CDR3 has 12 residues. Germline CDR1 is MNHEY and CDR2 is SVGAGI. CDR3 sequence (DNA): TGTGCCAGCACCGCGTGGGGTTACGAGCAGTACTTC. Protein product: CASTAWGYEQYF.

Notes on this clonotype: It may be a read error: a sequence one base away is much more abundant. This rearrangement joins TRBV20-1 to TRBJ2-3; no firm D call. CDR3 length: 11 residues. Germline V gene lookup returns CDR1 DFQATT and CDR2 SNEGSKA (reference sequence). The CDR3 region has the DNA TGCAGTGCCGAGGCGAGAGATACGCGGTATTTT. It translates to CSAEARDTRYF.

About this clonotype itself: With a much larger clone just one base away, this may be a read error. The J gene is TRBJ1-2, the V gene TRBV20-1, with no clear D. Germline V gene sequence: CDR1 DFQATT, CDR2 SNEGSKA (reference sequence). V lost 4 bases to trimming and J lost 1 base, with 7 bases between them. This CDR3 has 12 residues. CDR3: CSATWGNYGYTF. CDR3 DNA sequence: TGCAGTGCTACCTGGGGTAACTATGGCTACACCTTC.

The chain couples TRBV7-8 to TRBJ2-3, with D perhaps TRBD2 (6 bases). V was cut by 0 bases and J by 0 bases, with 16 bases left in between. Germline V gene sequence: CDR1 SGHVS, CDR2 FQNEAQ. The CDR3 has 18 amino acids. CDR3 nucleotides: TGTGCCAGCAGCTTAGCCCCCAGAGGGCGGGAAAGCACAGATACGCAGTATTTT. This gives the protein CASSLAPRGRESTDTQYF.

V usage is TRBV6-5 and J usage is TRBJ1-6; D gene unclear. In germline, CDR1 is MNHEY, CDR2 SVGAGI. The CDR3 consists of 13 residues. The V end was cut by 5 bases, the J end by 6 bases, with 8 bases between. The CDR3 loop is CASSIGPNSPLHF. In DNA form, the CDR3 reads TGTGCCAGCAGTATAGGCCCTAATTCACCCCTCCACTTT.

This clonotype was seen a handful of times. This chain uses TRBV2 with TRBJ2-2, with 11 bases fitting TRBD1. The CDR3 runs to 15 residues. The germline CDR1 and CDR2 sequences are SNHLY and FYNNEI. V lost 7 bases, J lost 2 bases, and 3 bases stayed unmatched. CDR3 sequence reads: CASTGQGVNTGELFF. CDR3 bases: TGTGCCAGCACGGGACAGGGGGTTAACACCGGGGAGCTGTTTTTT. The full variable domain, with the rest looked up from reference TRBV2 and TRBJ2-2, is EPEVTQTPSHQVTQMGQEVILRCVPISNHLYFYWYRQILGQKVEFLVSFYNNEISEKSEIFDDQFSVERPDGSNFTLKIRSTKLEDSAMYFCASTGQGVNTGELFFGEGSRLTVL.

The chain joins TRBV7-2 to TRBJ2-3; 8 positions match TRBD2. CDR1 is SGHTA, CDR2 FQGNSA, per germline. J gave up 6 bases and V 5 bases, and 13 bases lay outside the gene matches. The CDR3 length is 16 residues. The CDR3 nucleotides read TGTGCCAGCAGCCCCCAATCGGGACTAGGGGAGGATACGCAGTATTTT. It encodes CASSPQSGLGEDTQYF.

About this clonotype: A much larger clone differs from this one at a single base, so this may be a read error. The chain uses TRBV12-3 or TRBV12-4 and TRBJ2-7; D possibly uses TRBD1 or TRBD2 (6 bases each). CDR3 length: 12 amino acids. The CDR3 region is CAGRVGGLEQYF. The CDR3 DNA follows: TGTGCCGGCAGGGTGGGGGGCCTCGAGCAGTACTTC.

CDR3 protein: CSAREGARNTEAFF. The CDR3 nucleotides read TGCAGTGCTAGAGAAGGGGCCAGAAACACTGAAGCTTTCTTT. V usage is TRBV20-1 and J usage is TRBJ1-1, with a weak D call TRBD1 (5 bases). Germline loops: CDR1 DFQATT, CDR2 SNEGSKA (reference sequence). V was pared by 0 bases and J by 2 bases, with 10 bases between. This CDR3 has 14 residues.

V gene TRBV12-3 or TRBV12-4 combines with J gene TRBJ1-4, with a tentative D call TRBD1 (6 bases). CDR3 size: 15 residues. Trimming stripped 3 bases from V and 5 bases from J, with 13 bases between. As DNA, the CDR3 is TGTGCCAGCAGTTTTAACCAGGGGTCGAATGAAAAACTGTTTTTT. Its protein product is CASSFNQGSNEKLFF.

The rearrangement uses TRBV2 and TRBJ1-6; D is perhaps TRBD1 (6 bases). Germline V gene sequence: CDR1 SNHLY, CDR2 FYNNEI. The CDR3 is 14 amino acids. Trimming took 4 bases from V and 5 from J, leaving 9 bases between them. CDR3 nucleotides: TGTGCCAGCAGTGTCCGACAGGATAATTCACCCCTCCACTTT. Translating it yields CASSVRQDNSPLHF.

V usage is TRBV5-6 and J usage is TRBJ2-1, with 7 positions matching TRBD2. Per germline, CDR1 SGHDT and CDR2 YYEEEE. V shed 1 base and J 5 bases; nucleotides not matched to a gene: 12. The CDR3 totals 17 residues. The CDR3, as DNA: TGTGCCAGCAGCTTGTATTCGGCGGGAGCGGTCCACAATGAGCAGTTCTTC. Translated: CASSLYSAGAVHNEQFF. The entire variable domain, with the rest obtained from reference TRBV5-6 and TRBJ2-1, is as follows: DAGVTQSPTHLIKTRGQQVTLRCSPKSGHDTVSWYQQALGQGPQFIFQYYEEEERQRGNFPDRFSGHQFPNYSSELNVNALLLGDSALYLCASSLYSAGAVHNEQFFGPGTRLTVL.

The table lists this clonotype with many counts. The gene calls are TRBV20-1 and TRBJ1-5; D is ambiguous. V lost 0 bases and J 12 bases, leaving 18 bases between the germline ends. The CDR3 covers 14 residues. Germline V CDR1 and CDR2: DFQATT, SNEGSKA (reference sequence). The CDR3: CSARDLVIQAVQHF. CDR3 coding DNA: TGCAGTGCTAGAGATTTGGTTATCCAGGCCGTCCAGCATTTT.

This clonotype was observed a handful of times. A much more abundant neighbour one base away suggests this may be a read error. The chain carries TRBV28 and TRBJ1-2, with no clear D. Germline CDR1 is MDHEN and CDR2 is SYDVKM. The V end lost 5 bases, the J end lost 8 bases, and 15 bases lay between the germline ends. CDR3 length: 13 amino acids. The CDR3 DNA follows: TGTGCCAGCAGTGTATCGGTTTTGAGGGGCTACACCTTC. Its protein product is CASSVSVLRGYTF.

The DNA for the CDR3 is TGCGCCAGCAGCCAAGATTTGGTAACTAGCGGGGGGGCCGACACCGGGGAGCTGTTTTTT. It translates to CASSQDLVTSGGADTGELFF. This chain links TRBV4-3 with TRBJ2-2, with 13 bases lining up with TRBD2. The V gene's germline CDR1 is LGHNA and CDR2 YSLEER. The CDR3 is made up of 20 amino acids. After removal of 0 bases from V and 3 bases from J, the junction contained 10 bases not matched to a gene.

Here the CDR3 DNA reads TGCAGTGCTAGCGGACTAGCGGGGGGGCCTGGCATTCAGTACTTC. This codes for CSASGLAGGPGIQYF. This chain joins TRBV20-1 and TRBJ2-5, with TRBD2 identical over 15 bases. Matching the DNA end better, TRBJ2-4 makes the J call doubtful. The CDR3 runs to 15 residues. Germline CDR1 DFQATT, CDR2 SNEGSKA (reference sequence).

The chain recombines TRBV7-2 with TRBJ1-5; 9 nucleotides align to TRBD1. The ends lost 4 bases at V and 7 bases at J; junction bases unmatched: 5. The CDR3 length is 14 residues. Germline lookup yields CDR1 SGHTA and CDR2 FQGNSA. The CDR3 region has the DNA TGTGCCAGCAGCTCGGACAGGGGTCGACAGCCCCAGCATTTT. Its protein product is CASSSDRGRQPQHF.

V and J are TRBV5-1 and TRBJ2-7; D not resolved. The CDR3 totals 13 residues. CDR1 and CDR2 (germline): SGHRS, YFSETQ. With 4 bases removed from V and 4 bases from J, the gap between germline ends came to 12 bases. The CDR3 region is CASSAVMGYEQYF. The CDR3 DNA reads TGCGCCAGCAGCGCGGTCATGGGTTACGAGCAGTACTTC.

The chain carries TRBV7-2 and TRBJ1-6, with D perhaps TRBD1 (6 bases). Trimming removed 4 bases at V and 0 bases at J, with 13 bases between. The CDR3 extends over 17 amino acids. Looked up from germline, CDR1 is SGHTA and CDR2 is FQGNSA. The CDR3 loop reads CASSSRGLSSYNSPLHF. CDR3 DNA: TGTGCCAGCAGCTCCAGGGGATTGAGCTCCTATAATTCACCCCTCCACTTT.

This clonotype was seen a few times. This chain links TRBV7-8 with TRBJ2-7; D may correspond to TRBD1 or TRBD2 (6 bases each). Trimming removed 1 base at V and 5 bases at J, with 12 bases between. The CDR3 is 14 amino acids. From germline, CDR1 is SGHVS and CDR2 FQNEAQ. CDR3 loop: CASSLGTGRNEQYF. The DNA of the CDR3 is TGTGCCAGCAGCTTAGGAACAGGGAGGAACGAGCAGTACTTC.

For the CDR3, the DNA is TGCAGTGCTAGCGGCCTTAGGGATGAAAAACTGTTTTTT. This gives the protein CSASGLRDEKLFF. J is TRBJ1-4 and V is TRBV20-1; unclear D gene. V was trimmed by 3 bases and J by 6 bases, leaving 11 bases between them. CDR1 and CDR2 (germline): DFQATT, SNEGSKA (reference sequence). The CDR3 runs to 13 residues.

The chain combines TRBV7-8 with TRBJ1-4; the D gene is possibly TRBD1 (6 bases). Germline values: CDR1 SGHVS, CDR2 FQNEAQ. V lost 1 base to trimming and J lost 4 bases, with 16 bases between them. This CDR3 spans 17 amino acids. The CDR3 DNA is TGTGCCAGCAGCTTAGTTGTATTACGGACAGATAATGAAAAACTGTTTTTT. Protein product: CASSLVVLRTDNEKLFF. The full variable domain, with the rest looked up from reference TRBV7-8 and TRBJ1-4, is GAGVSQSPRYKVAKRGQDVALRCDPISGHVSLFWYQQALGQGPEFLTYFQNEAQLDKSGLPSDRFFAERPEGSVSTLKIQRTQQEDSAVYLCASSLVVLRTDNEKLFFGSGTQLSVL.

Turning to this clonotype: This may be a read error: a much more frequent sequence differs by one nucleotide. The chain uses TRBV28 and TRBJ2-7; 7 nucleotides agree with TRBD1. Germline values: CDR1 MDHEN, CDR2 SYDVKM. The CDR3 consists of 15 residues. After removal of 6 bases from V and 7 bases from J, the junction contained 15 bases not matched to a gene. The chain's CDR3 is CASRLETGIINEQYF. DNA of the CDR3: TGTGCCAGCAGGTTAGAGACAGGGATTATCAATGAGCAGTACTTC.

Only a few counts were recorded for this clonotype. The chain uses TRBV5-6 and TRBJ2-3; TRBD1 matches 7 bases. This CDR3 is built from 15 residues. Germline values: CDR1 SGHDT, CDR2 YYEEEE. Trimming took 2 bases from V and 1 from J; bases not matched to a gene: 4. CDR3 sequence (DNA): TGTGCCAGCAGCTTTGACAGGGTGGGCACAGATACGCAGTATTTT. Translated: CASSFDRVGTDTQYF.